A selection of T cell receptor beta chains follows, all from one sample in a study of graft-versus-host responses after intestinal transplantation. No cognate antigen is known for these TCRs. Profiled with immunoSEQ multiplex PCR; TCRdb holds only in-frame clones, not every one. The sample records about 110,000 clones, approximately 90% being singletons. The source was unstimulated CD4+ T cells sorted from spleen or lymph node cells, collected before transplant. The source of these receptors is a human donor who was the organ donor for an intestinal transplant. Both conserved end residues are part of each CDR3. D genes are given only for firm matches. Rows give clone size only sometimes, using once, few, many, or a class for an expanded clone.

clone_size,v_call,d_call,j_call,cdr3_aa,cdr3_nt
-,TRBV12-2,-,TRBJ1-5,CASRLRQLGGQPQHF,TGTGCAAGTCGCTTACGGCAGCTAGGAGGTCAGCCCCAGCATTTT
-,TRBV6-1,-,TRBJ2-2,CASRSTGELFF,TGTGCCAGCAGATCCACCGGGGAGCTGTTTTTT
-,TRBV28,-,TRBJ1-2,CASRLQGHYGYTF,TGTGCCAGCAGATTACAGGGTCACTATGGCTACACCTTC
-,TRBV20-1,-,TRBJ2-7,CSAPDKYEQYF,TGCAGTGCCCCTGATAAGTACGAGCAGTACTTC
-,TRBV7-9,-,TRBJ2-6,CASSSGWGDPSGANVLTF,TGTGCCAGCAGCTCGGGTTGGGGGGATCCCTCTGGGGCCAACGTCCTGACTTTC
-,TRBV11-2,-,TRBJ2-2,CASSLEVTITGELFF,TGTGCCAGCAGCTTAGAAGTAACGATCACCGGGGAGCTGTTTTTT
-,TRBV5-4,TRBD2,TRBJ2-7,CASSLDGRSYEQYF,TGTGCCAGCAGCTTGGACGGGAGGTCCTACGAGCAGTACTTC
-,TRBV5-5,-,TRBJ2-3,CASSLIGGSTDTQYF,TGTGCCAGCAGCTTGATCGGCGGGAGCACAGATACGCAGTATTTT
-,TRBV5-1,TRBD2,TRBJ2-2,CASGRLAGNTGELFF,TGCGCCAGCGGTCGTCTAGCGGGGAACACCGGGGAGCTGTTTTTT
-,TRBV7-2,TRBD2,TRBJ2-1,CASSLGAGGLFDEQFF,TGTGCCAGCAGCTTAGGAGCGGGGGGGCTCTTCGATGAGCAGTTCTTC
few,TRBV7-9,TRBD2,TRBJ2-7,CASSSGTSGGNYEQYF,TGTGCCAGCAGCTCCGGGACTAGCGGGGGGAACTACGAGCAGTACTTC
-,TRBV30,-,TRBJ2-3,CAWSVLDTQYF,TGTGCCTGGAGTGTACTGGATACGCAGTATTTT
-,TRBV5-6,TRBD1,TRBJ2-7,CASSRDRGYEQYF,TGTGCCAGCAGTCGGGACAGGGGCTACGAGCAGTACTTC
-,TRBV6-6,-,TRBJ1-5,CASSRDTTIHQPQHF,TGTGCCAGCAGTCGTGACACAACAATTCATCAGCCCCAGCATTTT
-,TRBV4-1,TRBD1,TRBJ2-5,CASSQATGVRETQYF,TGCGCCAGCAGCCAAGCCACAGGGGTGAGGGAGACCCAGTACTTC
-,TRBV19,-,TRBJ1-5,CASSIGETAANQPQHF,TGTGCCAGTAGTATTGGGGAGACAGCGGCCAATCAGCCCCAGCATTTT
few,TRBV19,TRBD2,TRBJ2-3,CASRTRTSGTDTQYF,TGTGCCAGTAGAACGCGGACTAGCGGCACAGATACGCAGTATTTT
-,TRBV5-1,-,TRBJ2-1,CASSLAGGRSYNEQFF,TGCGCCAGCAGCTTGGCCGGGGGCCGCTCCTACAATGAGCAGTTCTTC
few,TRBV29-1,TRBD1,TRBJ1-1,CSVEYRTGITEAFF,TGCAGCGTTGAATATAGGACAGGGATCACTGAAGCTTTCTTT
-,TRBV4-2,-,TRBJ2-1,CASSQDLGYQNEQFF,TGTGCCAGCAGCCAAGATCTTGGCTATCAGAATGAGCAGTTCTTC
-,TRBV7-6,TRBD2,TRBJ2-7,CASSLTSGDSYEQYF,TGTGCCAGCAGCCTGACTAGCGGGGATAGCTACGAGCAGTACTTC
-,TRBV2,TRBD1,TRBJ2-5,CASSDWIQGAEETQYF,TGTGCCAGCAGTGATTGGATCCAGGGGGCCGAAGAGACCCAGTACTTC
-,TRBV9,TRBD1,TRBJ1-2,CASSGQTGIYGYTF,TGTGCCAGCAGCGGACAGACAGGGATCTATGGCTACACCTTC
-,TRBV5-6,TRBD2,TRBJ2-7,CASSFPSGGAYEQYF,TGTGCCAGCAGCTTCCCTAGCGGGGGGGCGTACGAGCAGTACTTC
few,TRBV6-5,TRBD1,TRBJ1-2,CASSLQGALGYTF,TGTGCCAGCAGTCTACAGGGGGCGCTTGGCTACACCTTC
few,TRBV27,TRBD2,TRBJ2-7,CASSHSSGRVYEQYF,TGTGCCAGCAGTCATTCTAGCGGGAGGGTCTACGAGCAGTACTTC
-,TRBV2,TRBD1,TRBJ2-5,CASRSPGQGTQETQYF,TGTGCCAGCAGGTCCCCGGGACAGGGGACACAAGAGACCCAGTACTTC
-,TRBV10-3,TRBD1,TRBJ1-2,CAIRGQGAYGYTF,TGTGCCATCAGAGGACAGGGGGCCTATGGCTACACCTTC
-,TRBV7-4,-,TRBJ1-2,CASSLVAGGYTF,TGTGCCAGCAGTTTAGTAGCGGGAGGCTACACCTTC
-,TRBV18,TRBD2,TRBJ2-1,CASSPDSGRAYNEQFF,TGTGCCAGCTCACCAGATAGCGGGAGGGCCTACAATGAGCAGTTCTTC
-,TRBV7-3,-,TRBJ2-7,CASSLSGGPGDEQYF,TGTGCCAGCAGCCTCTCGGGGGGCCCGGGAGACGAGCAGTACTTC
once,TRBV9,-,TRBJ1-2,CASSLGTSNYGYTF,TGTGCCAGCAGCCTAGGGACATCTAACTATGGCTACACCTTC
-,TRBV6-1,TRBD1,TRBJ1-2,CASSDGGGGYYGYTF,TGTGCCAGCAGTGACGGAGGGGGCGGGTACTATGGCTACACCTTC
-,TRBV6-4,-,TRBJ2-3,CATTQVSPVDTQYF,TGTGCCACCACCCAGGTGTCCCCGGTGGATACGCAGTATTTT
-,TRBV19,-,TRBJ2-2,CASKFQAGKNTGELFF,TGTGCCAGTAAGTTCCAGGCAGGGAAAAACACCGGGGAGCTGTTTTTT
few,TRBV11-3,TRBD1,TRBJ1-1,CASSLGDRRNTEAFF,TGTGCCAGCAGCTTAGGGGACAGAAGGAACACTGAAGCTTTCTTT
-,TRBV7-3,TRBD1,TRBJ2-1,CASSPGQGIRNEQFF,TGTGCCAGCAGCCCGGGACAGGGAATTAGGAATGAGCAGTTCTTC
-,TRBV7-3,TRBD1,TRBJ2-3,CASSPGQNTDTQYF,TGTGCCAGCAGTCCGGGACAGAACACAGATACGCAGTATTTT
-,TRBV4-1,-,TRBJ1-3,CASSQVVTVSGNTIYF,TGCGCCAGCAGCCAAGTAGTGACGGTTTCTGGAAACACCATATATTTT
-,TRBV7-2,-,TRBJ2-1,CASSLLVSYNEQFF,TGTGCCAGCAGCTTACTAGTTTCCTACAATGAGCAGTTCTTC
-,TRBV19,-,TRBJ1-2,CASSLRDLNYGYTF,TGTGCCAGTAGTCTCAGGGATCTTAACTATGGCTACACCTTC
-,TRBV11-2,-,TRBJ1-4,CASSRGVSNEKLFF,TGTGCCAGCAGCCGAGGGGTATCTAATGAAAAACTGTTTTTT
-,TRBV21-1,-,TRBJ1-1,CASSKVGGYEAFF,TGTGCCAGCAGCAAAGTGGGCGGATATGAAGCTTTCTTT
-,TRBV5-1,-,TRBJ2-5,CASTAGETQYF,TGCGCCAGCACTGCCGGAGAGACCCAGTACTTC
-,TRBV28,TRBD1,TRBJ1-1,CASSGRGGATEAFF,TGTGCCAGCTCCGGCAGGGGGGGGGCCACTGAAGCTTTCTTT
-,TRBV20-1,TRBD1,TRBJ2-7,CSADRGREQYF,TGCAGTGCGGACAGGGGGCGCGAGCAGTACTTC
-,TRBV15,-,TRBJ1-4,CATSRGPGEKLFF,TGTGCCACCAGCAGAGGTCCCGGGGAAAAACTGTTTTTT
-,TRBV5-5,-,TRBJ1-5,CASSLGQRAGSNQPQHF,TGTGCCAGCAGCTTGGGACAGAGGGCGGGAAGCAATCAGCCCCAGCATTTT
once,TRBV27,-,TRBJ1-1,CASSPNYDMVLNTEAFF,TGTGCCAGCAGCCCCAACTACGACATGGTGTTAAACACTGAAGCTTTCTTT
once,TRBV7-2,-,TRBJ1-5,CASSATAGMSNQPQHF,TGTGCCAGCAGCGCGACAGCGGGAATGAGCAATCAGCCCCAGCATTTT
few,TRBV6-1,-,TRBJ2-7,CASSVLGGDPYEQYF,TGTGCCAGCAGTGTGTTGGGGGGCGACCCCTACGAGCAGTACTTC
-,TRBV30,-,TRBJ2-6,CASGAGANVLTF,TGTGCCTCCGGGGCTGGGGCCAACGTCCTGACTTTC
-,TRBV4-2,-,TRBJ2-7,CASSQLLDVRIYEQYF,TGTGCCAGCAGCCAACTTCTAGATGTCAGAATTTACGAGCAGTACTTC
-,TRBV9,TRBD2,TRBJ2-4,CASSLSPGTMPKDIQYF,TGTGCCAGCAGTTTATCGCCCGGGACTATGCCGAAAGACATTCAGTACTTC
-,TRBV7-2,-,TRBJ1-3,CASSLPSAGRSGNTIYF,TGTGCCAGCAGTTTGCCATCGGCAGGACGCTCTGGAAACACCATATATTTT
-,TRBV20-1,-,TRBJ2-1,CSGGTYNEQFF,TGCAGTGGCGGGACCTACAATGAGCAGTTCTTC